These T cell receptor beta chains were read from a single sample in a study of blood T cell repertoires in COVID-19. Produced via immunoSEQ multiplex PCR; TCRdb's table is partial and in-frame only. The table lists some 79,000 clones, more than 85% of them singletons. The sequenced sample consisted of peripheral blood. The receptors derive from a man aged 65 to 85 with active or convalescent COVID-19. The CDR3 runs from the conserved cysteine through the conserved F or W. D genes are given only for firm matches. Clone size is given for some rows only: seen once, a few or many times, or a class if the clone is expanded.

v_gene	abundance	j_gene	d_gene	CDR3nt	CDR3aa
TRBV28	.	TRBJ2-7	TRBD2	TGTGCCAGCAGTTTATGGGTGACTAGCGGGAGGGGACCCGAGCAGTACTTC	CASSLWVTSGRGPEQYF
TRBV9	.	TRBJ2-1	TRBD2	TGTGCCAGCAGCGTAGGGGCTAGCGGGAGCGGGGGGTACAATGAGCAGTTCTTC	CASSVGASGSGGYNEQFF
TRBV10-3	.	TRBJ1-5	.	TGTGCCATCAGTCCAGGGGTAGGACAGCCCCAGCATTTT	CAISPGVGQPQHF
TRBV18	.	TRBJ1-3	.	TGTGCCAGCTCACCGCAAGAAACAGGGTTAACTGGAAACACCATATATTTT	CASSPQETGLTGNTIYF
TRBV27	.	TRBJ1-3	TRBD1	TGTGCCAGCAGTGATACTGGACAGGGAGGTGGAAACACCATATATTTT	CASSDTGQGGGNTIYF
TRBV28	.	TRBJ1-3	.	TGTGCCAGCAGTTTATCGGGTAACTCTGGAAACACCATATATTTT	CASSLSGNSGNTIYF
TRBV6-4	.	TRBJ2-2	TRBD1	TGTGCCAGCAGGCAGGACAGGGTCACCGGGGAGCTGTTTTTT	CASRQDRVTGELFF
TRBV7-9	.	TRBJ1-4	TRBD1	TGTGCCAGCAGCTCCGGGACAGGGTCGGGAACTAATGAAAAACTGTTTTTT	CASSSGTGSGTNEKLFF
TRBV30	.	TRBJ1-5	.	TGTGCCTGGAGTGGTGGGGGGAGCAATCAGCCCCAGCATTTT	CAWSGGGSNQPQHF
TRBV6-1	.	TRBJ1-1	.	TGTGCCAGCAGTGAAGACAGTCGGACTGAAGCTTTCTTT	CASSEDSRTEAFF
TRBV6-6	.	TRBJ2-7	TRBD1	TGTGCCAGCAGTTACCCTGGACAGGGAGGCTACGAGCAGTACTTC	CASSYPGQGGYEQYF
TRBV6-5	.	TRBJ1-4	TRBD1	TGTGCCACTGGCGGGGCGACAGGGCGGGAAAAACTGTTTTTT	CATGGATGREKLFF
TRBV5-4	.	TRBJ1-4	TRBD1	TGTGCCAGCAGCCGACAGGGGGCGAATGAAAAACTGTTTTTT	CASSRQGANEKLFF
TRBV20-1	.	TRBJ1-1	.	TGCAGTGCTAGATTGCGCAGGGCGGCTTTCTTT	CSARLRRAAFF
TRBV6-5	.	TRBJ1-5	.	TGTGCCAGCAGTCGGGACATGACCAGCAATCAGCCCCAGCATTTT	CASSRDMTSNQPQHF
TRBV10-3	.	TRBJ2-7	TRBD1	TGTGCCATCAGTGAAACGTTGGGACAGACCTACGAGCAGTACTTC	CAISETLGQTYEQYF
TRBV5-1	.	TRBJ2-1	TRBD2	TGCGCCAGCAGCTTGTTTAGCGGGAGGGGCCTGTTCTTC	CASSLFSGRGLFF
TRBV5-6	once	TRBJ2-3	TRBD1	TGTGCCAGCAGCTTGACAGGGGACGCCCTCCAGTATTTT	CASSLTGDALQYF
TRBV27	.	TRBJ2-7	TRBD2	TGTGCCAGCAGTCCCTCCCCACTAGCGGGAGGGCTAAGAGAGCAGTACTTC	CASSPSPLAGGLREQYF
TRBV30	.	TRBJ1-3	.	TGTGCCTGGAGTGTACGGGTCAGAGCCTCTGGAAACACCATATATTTT	CAWSVRVRASGNTIYF
TRBV6-5	.	TRBJ1-5	TRBD1	TGTGCCAGCAGGGGACAGGGCAACAATCAGCCCCAGCATTTT	CASRGQGNNQPQHF
TRBV28	.	TRBJ1-1	TRBD1	TGTGCCAGCAAAAAGGGGACAGACCACACTGAAGCTTTCTTT	CASKKGTDHTEAFF